This T cell receptor beta chain was captured in a study of control samples from healthy donors and cancer patients. Clones were sequenced by immunoSEQ multiplex PCR, and TCRdb holds only the in-frame ones, with some missing. The table includes roughly 100,000 clones, over 85% detected once. CDR1 is SGHAT and CDR2 is FQNNGV in the germline V gene. The CDR3 spans 17 residues. Between the trimmed V and J ends, which lost 7 bases and 0 bases, there was a span of 20 bases. Sequences were obtained from blood. This rearrangement joins TRBV11-2 to TRBJ2-3; D is possibly TRBD1 (6 bases). This TCR came from a human donor in good health. The donor label of this sample is uncertain. CDR3 DNA sequence: TGTGCCAGCACCACCTCCAGGGGCCGCCCTAGCACAGATACGCAGTATTTT. This translates into CASTTSRGRPSTDTQYF.